A single sample gave rise to the 25 T cell receptor beta chains below, sequenced in a study of OX40 agonist ivuxolimab in advanced cancers. The method behind the library was the immunoSEQ multiplex PCR assay. The table comes from immuneACCESS by way of TCRdb, which keeps in-frame sequences with V and J called. Part of the clones is missing from these tables; in studies checked, under half for an unresolved V gene and the rest for unknown reasons. Present in this sample are roughly 48,000 clones, about four fifths of which were seen just once. The top ten clones comprise 2% to 2.5% of the sample. Here the sequenced sample was CD4+ or CD8+ T cells sorted from blood, taken in a trial of the OX40 agonist ivuxolimab. Every receptor here comes from an adult with an advanced solid tumor such as melanoma, head and neck, liver or kidney cancer.

V usage is TRBV7-8 and J usage is TRBJ1-1; D not resolved. Germline V gene lookup returns CDR1 SGHVS and CDR2 FQNEAQ. This CDR3 spans 16 amino acids. Trimming cost V 0 bases and J 1 base, with 12 bases left between them. Here the CDR3 DNA reads TGTGCCAGCAGCTTAGCCCCGCCGCGGGGGAACACTGAAGCTTTCTTT. It codes for CASSLAPPRGNTEAFF.

The table lists this clone with a few counts. The V gene is TRBV6-6, the J gene TRBJ2-4, with 11 positions matching TRBD2. CDR3 length: 16 residues. Germline CDR1 and CDR2: MNHNY and SVGAGI (reference sequence). V was clipped by 10 bases and J by 4 bases; unmatched bases: 12. The CDR3, as DNA: TGTGCCACCACCGGGCTAGCGGGAGGACAGAAAAACATTCAGTACTTC. Its protein product is CATTGLAGGQKNIQYF.

The chain couples TRBV5-5 to TRBJ1-1; D ambiguous. This CDR3 is 15 amino acids long. Germline CDR1 reads SGHKS; CDR2 reads YYEKEE (reference sequence). The V and J ends lost 4 bases and 1 base respectively, with 14 bases between them. The CDR3 sequence is CASSPAILGNTEAFF. The CDR3 region has the DNA TGTGCCAGCAGCCCGGCGATCTTGGGGAACACTGAAGCTTTCTTT.

The rearrangement joins TRBV5-1 to TRBJ2-2, with 8 bases lining up with TRBD1. The CDR3 runs 14 residues. The V gene end was trimmed by 5 bases and the J gene end by 5 bases; junction bases not matched to a gene: 5. CDR1 SGHRS and CDR2 YFSETQ come from the germline V gene. The CDR3: CASRTGGNTGELFF. As DNA, the CDR3 is TGCGCCAGCAGAACAGGGGGTAATACCGGGGAGCTGTTTTTT.

The genes are TRBV19 and TRBJ2-7; D uncertain. CDR1 and CDR2 from the germline V gene are LNHDA and SQIVND (reference sequence). The ends were cut back, 3 bases at V and 3 bases at J, with 9 bases in the middle. The CDR3 is 13 residues long. For the CDR3, the DNA is TGTGCCAGTAGTATGGTAAGGGACTACGAGCAGTACTTC. This translates into CASSMVRDYEQYF. The whole variable domain, filled in from reference TRBV19 and TRBJ2-7, reads DGGITQSPKYLFRKEGQNVTLSCEQNLNHDAMYWYRQDPGQGLRLIYYSQIVNDFQKGDIAEGYSVSREKKESFPLTVTSAQKNPTAFYLCASSMVRDYEQYFGPGTRLTVT.

DNA for the CDR3: TGTGCCAGCAGCTTAGTTGTGTCTAGCTGGAGTGAGCAGTTCTTC. Its protein is CASSLVVSSWSEQFF. This chain uses TRBV7-2 with TRBJ2-1; TRBD2 might be the D (5 bases). Between the trimmed V and J ends, which lost 1 base and 9 bases, there was a span of 16 bases. The CDR3 length is 15 residues. Germline CDR1 is SGHTA and CDR2 is FQGNSA.

The chain combines TRBV11-2 with TRBJ1-6, with D tentatively TRBD1 (6 bases). Trimming left V 3 bases short and J 8 bases short, with 8 bases between. Germline assignment: CDR1 SGHAT and CDR2 FQNNGV. This CDR3 is 13 amino acids long. The CDR3 sequence is CASSLQGHSPLHF. The CDR3 DNA sequence: TGTGCCAGCAGCTTGCAGGGGCATTCACCCCTCCACTTT.

The rearrangement joins TRBV28 to TRBJ1-3; the D gene is possibly TRBD1 (5 bases). The CDR3 is made up of 15 amino acids. Per germline, CDR1 MDHEN and CDR2 SYDVKM. The germline V and J ends were trimmed by 3 bases and 0 bases, with 9 bases remaining between them. CDR3 in amino acids: CASSLGRTSGNTIYF. In DNA form, the CDR3 reads TGTGCCAGCAGTTTGGGGCGGACCTCTGGAAACACCATATATTTT.

J is TRBJ1-4 and V is TRBV5-8; 10 bases are a match to TRBD1. Germline trimming cut 4 bases from V and 6 bases from J; bases unmatched to any gene: 6. Per germline, CDR1 SGHTS and CDR2 YDEGEE. The CDR3 is made up of 15 amino acids. The CDR3 here is CASSPAGTGDEKLFF. CDR3 sequence (DNA): TGTGCCAGCAGCCCGGCCGGGACAGGGGATGAAAAACTGTTTTTT.

The chain recombines TRBV2 with TRBJ2-3, with D perhaps matching TRBD2 (5 bases). The CDR3 has 13 residues. Trimming stripped 8 bases from V and 2 bases from J, with 11 bases between. CDR1 is SNHLY and CDR2 is FYNNEI in the germline V gene. CDR3 in DNA: TGTGCCAGCCGAGCGGACCTCACAGATACGCAGTATTTT. It is translated as CASRADLTDTQYF. Combining the CDR3 with reference TRBV2 and TRBJ2-3 gives the whole variable domain EPEVTQTPSHQVTQMGQEVILRCVPISNHLYFYWYRQILGQKVEFLVSFYNNEISEKSEIFDDQFSVERPDGSNFTLKIRSTKLEDSAMYFCASRADLTDTQYFGPGTRLTVL.

V usage is TRBV5-1 and J usage is TRBJ2-3, with D perhaps being TRBD1 or TRBD2 (5 bases each). Germline CDR1 is SGHRS and CDR2 is YFSETQ. CDR3 length: 12 amino acids. V lost 5 bases, J lost 4 bases, and 8 bases lay in between. The CDR3: CASRWGSDTQYF. DNA of the CDR3: TGCGCCAGCAGGTGGGGGTCAGATACGCAGTATTTT.

V and J are TRBV5-1 and TRBJ1-4; D gene ambiguous. The V end lost 0 bases, the J end lost 4 bases, and 10 bases lay between the germline ends. This CDR3 is built from 15 residues. In germline, CDR1 is SGHRS, CDR2 YFSETQ. The CDR3 DNA reads as TGCGCCAGCAGCTTGGAGCAGCCAAGTAATGAAAAACTGTTTTTT. Protein sequence: CASSLEQPSNEKLFF.

The chain uses TRBV6-1 and TRBJ2-7; tentatively, D is TRBD2 (5 bases). V was cut by 6 bases and J by 0 bases, with 6 bases left in between. The CDR3 length is 12 residues. Per germline, CDR1 MNHNS and CDR2 SASEGT. The CDR3 is CASSRDSYEQYF. Written as DNA, the CDR3 is TGTGCCAGCAGCCGGGACTCCTACGAGCAGTACTTC.

The CDR3 sequence: CASSGGPNYGYTF. The CDR3 bases are TGTGCCAGCAGCGGGGGACCTAACTATGGCTACACCTTC. The V and J genes are TRBV9 and TRBJ1-2; the D gene is possibly TRBD1 (5 bases). The CDR3 covers 13 residues. Trimming cost V 3 bases and J 0 bases, with 6 bases left between them. CDR1 and CDR2 (germline): SGDLS, YYNGEE.

The rearrangement uses TRBV4-1 and TRBJ2-2; D gene ambiguous. Trimming shortened V by 3 bases and J by 0 bases, and 11 bases separated the two germline ends. Germline CDR1 is MGHRA and CDR2 is YSYEKL. The CDR3 spans 16 residues. The CDR3 DNA is TGCGCCAGCAGCCATCTGGCGCGCGCGAACACCGGGGAGCTGTTTTTT. Encoded protein: CASSHLARANTGELFF.

The chain uses TRBV5-1 and TRBJ2-5; D unresolved. The V and J ends lost 0 bases and 3 bases respectively, with 6 bases between them. Germline CDR1 reads SGHRS; CDR2 reads YFSETQ. The CDR3 loop spans 13 amino acids. This CDR3 reads CASSLEWEETQYF. The CDR3 DNA is TGCGCCAGCAGCTTGGAGTGGGAAGAGACCCAGTACTTC. Together with reference TRBV5-1 and TRBJ2-5, the CDR3 gives the full variable domain: KAGVTQTPRYLIKTRGQQVTLSCSPISGHRSVSWYQQTPGQGLQFLFEYFSETQRNKGNFPGRFSGRQFSNSRSEMNVSTLELGDSALYLCASSLEWEETQYFGPGTRLLVL.

This chain joins TRBV11-2 and TRBJ1-2; tentative D call: TRBD1 (5 bases). V dropped 1 base and J dropped 5 bases, with 17 bases sitting between them. The CDR3 has 16 residues. Germline values: CDR1 SGHAT, CDR2 FQNNGV. The CDR3: CASSLGQRIAPYGYTF. In DNA, the CDR3 is TGTGCCAGCAGCTTAGGACAGAGAATTGCTCCATATGGCTACACCTTC. The full variable domain, its missing parts supplied by reference TRBV11-2 and TRBJ1-2, is EAGVAQSPRYKIIEKRQSVAFWCNPISGHATLYWYQQILGQGPKLLIQFQNNGVVDDSQLPKDRFSAERLKGVDSTLKIQPAKLEDSAVYLCASSLGQRIAPYGYTFGSGTRLTVV.

The chain has TRBV2 and TRBJ2-5; D possibly matches TRBD1 or TRBD2 (5 bases each). V shed 4 bases and J shed 5 bases, with 14 bases lying between them. This CDR3 region has 14 residues. Germline assignment: CDR1 SNHLY and CDR2 FYNNEI. CDR3 residues: CASSAQGSGETQYF. In DNA form, the CDR3 reads TGTGCCAGCAGTGCCCAGGGTTCGGGGGAGACCCAGTACTTC.

V gene TRBV4-2 combines with J gene TRBJ2-1; 11 bases align to TRBD2. Germline V gene sequence: CDR1 LGHNA, CDR2 YNFKEQ. The CDR3 is 14 amino acids. V shed 3 bases and J 9 bases; nucleotides not matched to a gene: 4. CDR3 residues: CASSHSGRVSEQFF. The CDR3 DNA follows: TGTGCCAGCAGCCATAGCGGGAGGGTAAGTGAGCAGTTCTTC.

The chain recombines TRBV5-8 with TRBJ2-3; 7 positions agree with TRBD1. V lost 0 bases to trimming and J lost 0 bases; unmatched junction nucleotides: 4. Germline CDR1 is SGHTS and CDR2 is YDEGEE. The length of the CDR3 is 16 residues. CDR3 residues: CASSLGDSTSTDTQYF. The CDR3 DNA sequence: TGTGCCAGCAGCTTGGGGGACAGTACTAGCACAGATACGCAGTATTTT.

The rearrangement links TRBV6-4 to TRBJ1-4; D is unresolved. The CDR3 covers 14 residues. The germline V gene has CDR1 MRHNA and CDR2 SNTAGT. V was pared by 5 bases and J by 0 bases, with 7 bases between. CDR3 DNA: TGTGCCAGCAGTACGACTGCAACTAATGAAAAACTGTTTTTT. The encoded protein is CASSTTATNEKLFF.

The chain couples TRBV7-8 to TRBJ2-4; D ambiguous. V was trimmed by 3 bases and J by 5 bases, leaving 8 bases between them. This CDR3 is 13 amino acids long. Germline CDR1 is SGHVS and CDR2 is FQNEAQ. In DNA, the CDR3 is TGTGCCAGCAGCTTCTCTCGGGAAAACATTCAGTACTTC. Its translation: CASSFSRENIQYF.

The V and J genes are TRBV5-6 and TRBJ2-5; unclear D gene. The germline CDR1 and CDR2 sequences are SGHDT and YYEEEE. The CDR3 sequence is 15 residues long. V lost 3 bases, J lost 1 base, and 13 bases lay in between. CDR3 sequence: CASSWRGVGQETQYF. The CDR3 nucleotides read TGTGCCAGCAGCTGGCGTGGGGTTGGCCAAGAGACCCAGTACTTC.

The count of this clone is one. The V and J genes are TRBV4-1 and TRBJ1-3; possible D gene TRBD1, 5 bases. Trimming took off 1 base at V and 0 bases at J, with 10 bases between the two ends. The germline V gene encodes CDR1 MGHRA and CDR2 YSYEKL. This CDR3 is built from 16 residues. CDR3 sequence (DNA): TGCGCCAGCAGCCAAGTAGGGGCTTACTCTGGAAACACCATATATTTT. Its protein product is CASSQVGAYSGNTIYF.

The chain employs TRBV6-1 and TRBJ2-7; a possible D gene is TRBD2 (7 bases). Germline loops: CDR1 MNHNS, CDR2 SASEGT. CDR3 length: 13 amino acids. Trimming removed 8 bases at V and 1 base at J, with 12 bases between. The CDR3 is CASLGGASYEQYF. The CDR3 bases are TGTGCCAGCCTGGGGGGGGCGTCCTACGAGCAGTACTTC.